This is a list of T cell receptor beta chains from one sample in a study of cytomegalovirus exposure and HLA in healthy donors. Data came from immunoSEQ multiplex PCR; TCRdb stores just in-frame clones and leaves some out. This sample has about 60,000 clones; about four fifths occur once, and the top ten carry almost 4.5%. Source material: PBMCs. These receptors were collected from a woman in her 30s in good health and CMV-seronegative. CDR3s include the opening cysteine and the closing phenylalanine or tryptophan. The D gene is left open where the match is weak. Not all rows give a size; the values are once, few, many and, for expanded clones, a class.

j_gene	abundance	v_gene	d_gene	CDR3nt	CDR3aa
TRBJ1-2	NA	TRBV29-1	NA	TGCAGCGTCCCACGGGGGGAGAACTATGGCTACACCTTC	CSVPRGENYGYTF
TRBJ1-3	NA	TRBV6-5	NA	TGTGCCAGCAGTTTCAGGGCAAACTCTGGAAACACCATATATTTT	CASSFRANSGNTIYF
TRBJ2-3	NA	TRBV5-4	NA	TGTGCCAGCTCTATCACAGATACGCAGTATTTT	CASSITDTQYF
TRBJ2-7	NA	TRBV10-3	TRBD1	TGTGCCATCAGTGACCTGACAGGGAGCTCCTACGAGCAGTACTTC	CAISDLTGSSYEQYF
TRBJ1-1	NA	TRBV28	NA	TGTGCCAGCAGCACTCCCAGTACAGGGATCACTGAAGCTTTCTTT	CASSTPSTGITEAFF
TRBJ1-4	NA	TRBV4-1	NA	TGCGCCAGCAGCCAAAGAGCCGCGGGGAATGAAAAACTGTTTTTT	CASSQRAAGNEKLFF
TRBJ1-1	NA	TRBV6-5	TRBD1	TGTGCCAGCAGGGCGACAGGGAGAAACACTGAAGCTTTCTTT	CASRATGRNTEAFF
TRBJ2-1	few	TRBV6-1	TRBD2	TGTGCCAGCAGTGACGACGGGCGGGGGGCCGGGCATGAGCAGTTCTTC	CASSDDGRGAGHEQFF
TRBJ2-5	NA	TRBV5-1	TRBD2	TGCGCCAGCAGTTCGAGCCTCGGGACTAGCCAAGAGACCCAGTACTTC	CASSSSLGTSQETQYF
TRBJ1-2	few	TRBV6-5	TRBD1	TGTGCCAGCAGTTCCCAAGGGGGCGGCTATGGCTACACCTTC	CASSSQGGGYGYTF
TRBJ1-1	NA	TRBV28	NA	TGTGCCAGCATCAGGAGTGGGGCCGGTGAAGCTTTCTTT	CASIRSGAGEAFF
TRBJ1-1	few	TRBV2	TRBD1	TGTGCCAGCAGTTCTTACAGGGGGCGGACTGAAGCTTTCTTT	CASSSYRGRTEAFF
TRBJ1-2	NA	TRBV7-6	NA	TGTGCCAGCAGCTTAGCGCCCAGGGAAAATGGCTACACCTTC	CASSLAPRENGYTF
TRBJ1-1	NA	TRBV11-2	NA	TGTGCCAGCAGCTTAGATCACGGCAGGGTGGCTTTCTTT	CASSLDHGRVAFF
TRBJ1-2	NA	TRBV28	NA	TGTGCCAGCAGTTTGGAAGGTGAAGGGAGCTATGGCTACACCTTC	CASSLEGEGSYGYTF
TRBJ2-7	NA	TRBV5-1	TRBD2	TGCGCCAGCAGCTCCGCCACCGGGACTAGACGGTACGAGCAGTACTTC	CASSSATGTRRYEQYF
TRBJ1-2	NA	TRBV2	NA	TGTGCCAGCAATGGAGGACGGAACTATGGCTACACCTTC	CASNGGRNYGYTF
TRBJ2-7	NA	TRBV30	TRBD2	TGTGCCTGGAGTCGTGGCGGGAGGGACGAGCAGTACTTC	CAWSRGGRDEQYF
TRBJ2-7	NA	TRBV13	TRBD2	TGTGCCAGCAGCTTAGGCGGGACTAGCTACGAGCAGTACTTC	CASSLGGTSYEQYF
TRBJ1-4	NA	TRBV6-5	NA	TGTGCCAGCAGACCCGACCCAGGGGCCCCTGAAAAACTGTTTTTT	CASRPDPGAPEKLFF
TRBJ2-2	NA	TRBV30	NA	TGTGCCTGGAGTTCAGGTGCCAACACCGGGGAGCTGTTTTTT	CAWSSGANTGELFF
TRBJ1-3	NA	TRBV4-1	NA	TGCGCCAGCAGCCAAGACAGGTCCAAAGGAAACACCATATATTTT	CASSQDRSKGNTIYF
TRBJ2-1	NA	TRBV2	TRBD1	TGTGCCAGCAGTGAAAATGGACAGGGCCCCTACAATGAGCAGTTCTTC	CASSENGQGPYNEQFF
TRBJ1-3	NA	TRBV14	NA	TGTGCCAGCAGCCAAGAGAGGGTCGGCACCATATATTTT	CASSQERVGTIYF
TRBJ2-7	NA	TRBV15	NA	TGTGCCACCAGCAGTATTAGCGACTCCTACGAGCAGTACTTC	CATSSISDSYEQYF
TRBJ1-1	NA	TRBV30	NA	TGTGCCTGGACGGGTCCAGAGACAGTGCGTGACACTGAAGCTTTCTTT	CAWTGPETVRDTEAFF
TRBJ1-2	NA	TRBV28	NA	TGTGCCAGCAGGACACAGGGCGGGGGGGGCTATGGCTACACCTTC	CASRTQGGGGYGYTF
TRBJ1-5	once	TRBV10-3	NA	TGTGCCATCGGGGCCGATCAGCCCCAGCATTTT	CAIGADQPQHF
TRBJ2-3	NA	TRBV29-1	TRBD2	TGCAGCGTGCGCCGGACTAGCGGGACAAGAGATACGCAGTATTTT	CSVRRTSGTRDTQYF
TRBJ2-7	NA	TRBV29-1	TRBD1	TGCAGCGTGGGGGACAGGGAGATATACGAGCAGTACTTC	CSVGDREIYEQYF
TRBJ1-1	once	TRBV10-1	NA	TGCGCCAGCAGTGAGGGGGCGAACACTGAAGCTTTCTTT	CASSEGANTEAFF
TRBJ1-1	NA	TRBV30	NA	TGTGCCTGGAACAGGGCGAACACTGAAGCTTTCTTT	CAWNRANTEAFF
TRBJ2-1	once	TRBV6-5	NA	TGTGCCAGCAGTTCACGCTCTAACTCCTACAATGAGCAGTTCTTC	CASSSRSNSYNEQFF
TRBJ2-3	NA	TRBV6-1	TRBD1	TGTGCCAGCAGGCCGGGACAGGGACCGTCGGATACGCAGTATTTT	CASRPGQGPSDTQYF
TRBJ1-6	NA	TRBV6-6	TRBD1	TGTGCCAGCAGTGCCGAAGGACAGGTTCTTAGCACCCTCCACTTT	CASSAEGQVLSTLHF
TRBJ1-1	once	TRBV5-1	TRBD1	TGCGCCAGCAGCTTCACAGGGGTTTCCACTGAAGCTTTCTTT	CASSFTGVSTEAFF
TRBJ1-1	NA	TRBV30	NA	TGTGCCTGGAGTCTCGTGAGGACTGAAGCTTTCTTT	CAWSLVRTEAFF
TRBJ2-3	NA	TRBV15	TRBD2	TGTGCCACCAGCAGAGCGGGGGGAAACACAGATACGCAGTATTTT	CATSRAGGNTDTQYF
TRBJ2-2	NA	TRBV6-4	NA	TGTGCCAGCAGTGGGGGAGCAGACACCGGGGAGCTGTTTTTT	CASSGGADTGELFF
TRBJ2-1	NA	TRBV29-1	NA	TGCAGCGTTCGGGGGAGCTCCTACAATGAGCAGTTCTTC	CSVRGSSYNEQFF
TRBJ2-4	few	TRBV5-1	TRBD2	TGCGCCAGCAGCGAGAGCGGGGGGAACATTCAGTACTTC	CASSESGGNIQYF
TRBJ2-3	NA	TRBV4-2	NA	TGTGCCAGCAGCCGAACTCTCACAGATACGCAGTATTTT	CASSRTLTDTQYF
TRBJ2-3	NA	TRBV30	NA	TGTGCCTGGAGTGTAAGCGTAGCGCAGTATTTT	CAWSVSVAQYF
TRBJ2-5	few	TRBV4-3	TRBD2	TGCGCCAGCAGCCGACGACAGGACCCGGGACTAGCGGGAGAAGAGACCCAGTACTTC	CASSRRQDPGLAGEETQYF
TRBJ1-1	NA	TRBV4-1	NA	TGCGCCAGCAGCCTTGCGCAGGGAAAATACACTGAAGCTTTCTTT	CASSLAQGKYTEAFF
TRBJ1-3	few	TRBV7-2	NA	TGTGCCAGCAGCTTGGTGTCTGCGGGGTTTGGAAACACCATATATTTT	CASSLVSAGFGNTIYF
TRBJ2-6	NA	TRBV29-1	NA	TGCAGCGTTGGGCCCGCCGGGGCCAACGTCCTGACTTTC	CSVGPAGANVLTF
TRBJ1-1	NA	TRBV10-2	NA	TGCGCCAGCAGGGCAGTCATTAACACTGAAGCTTTCTTT	CASRAVINTEAFF
TRBJ2-7	NA	TRBV7-8	TRBD1	TGTGCCAGCAGCGCCCCGGCAGGGGGCCGCGAGCAGTACTTC	CASSAPAGGREQYF
TRBJ1-3	NA	TRBV25-1	NA	TGTGCCAGCAGTGCCCCGAGGGGGAACGGAAACACCATATATTTT	CASSAPRGNGNTIYF
TRBJ1-1	NA	TRBV28	NA	TGTGCCAGCAGGCTGAACAGGAACACTGAAGCTTTCTTT	CASRLNRNTEAFF
TRBJ2-7	NA	TRBV10-3	NA	TGTGCCATCAGTGACAGGGATCAGAACGAGCAGTACTTC	CAISDRDQNEQYF
TRBJ2-7	NA	TRBV6-5	NA	TGTGCCAGCAGTCCGAGGCGCTTAGGCCCGAGCGAGCAGTACTTC	CASSPRRLGPSEQYF
TRBJ2-1	few	TRBV2	TRBD2	TGTGCCAGCCCGCGGGAGGAGGTTTACAATGAGCAGTTCTTC	CASPREEVYNEQFF
TRBJ1-1	NA	TRBV6-5	NA	TGTGCCAGCAGTTACTCAGGAGTTAACACTGAAGCTTTCTTT	CASSYSGVNTEAFF
TRBJ1-2	NA	TRBV19	TRBD1	TGTGCCAGTAGTAGGGGACAGGGGGCTTATGGCTACACCTTC	CASSRGQGAYGYTF
TRBJ1-1	NA	TRBV30	TRBD1	TGTGCCTGGGACAGGGTGAACACTGAAGCTTTCTTT	CAWDRVNTEAFF
TRBJ1-5	NA	TRBV6-1	TRBD1	TGTGCCAGCAGATTGGACAGGACAAGCAATCAGCCCCAGCATTTT	CASRLDRTSNQPQHF
TRBJ1-1	NA	TRBV4-3	TRBD1	TGCGCCAGCAGCCAAGAAGGTCTAAGGACAGGTAACACTGAAGCTTTCTTT	CASSQEGLRTGNTEAFF